These 31 T cell receptor beta chains originate from one sample sequenced in a study of blood T cell repertoires in COVID-19. Profiled with immunoSEQ multiplex PCR; TCRdb holds only in-frame clones, not every one. The sample lists about 8,300 clones, 84% occurring once. The sample consisted of peripheral blood. All receptors come from a human donor with active COVID-19. The donor label of this sample is uncertain.

This clone has more than one count but fewer than ten. This sequence joins TRBV10-3 and TRBJ2-7; D might be TRBD2 (6 bases). Germline values: CDR1 ENHRY, CDR2 SYGVKD. The ends were cut back, 4 bases at V and 5 bases at J, with 9 bases in the middle. The CDR3 sequence is 12 residues long. CDR3 loop: CAISGGGHEQYF. The CDR3 DNA is TGTGCCATCAGTGGGGGAGGCCACGAGCAGTACTTC.

The chain joins TRBV4-2 to TRBJ2-7; 7 nucleotides line up with TRBD2. The CDR3 runs 15 residues. The V segment lost 0 bases and the J segment 3 bases; nucleotides outside the gene matches: 5. The germline CDR1 and CDR2 sequences are LGHNA and YNFKEQ. The CDR3 reads CASSQETSVNYEQYF. The CDR3 bases are TGTGCCAGCAGCCAAGAAACTAGCGTGAACTACGAGCAGTACTTC.

This chain joins TRBV4-1 and TRBJ2-1; TRBD1 might be the D (6 bases). The V gene lost 0 bases and the J gene lost 9 bases, with 18 bases spanning the gap. The germline V gene encodes CDR1 MGHRA and CDR2 YSYEKL. This CDR3 has 16 amino acids. The CDR3: CASSQEPTTQGGEQFF. The CDR3 nucleotides read TGCGCCAGCAGCCAAGAACCTACGACTCAAGGGGGTGAGCAGTTCTTC.

The chain recombines TRBV7-2 with TRBJ1-1; 8 nucleotides align to TRBD1. After removal of 2 bases from V and 5 bases from J, the junction contained 1 base not matched to a gene. The CDR3 runs 13 residues. Germline lookup yields CDR1 SGHTA and CDR2 FQGNSA. CDR3 sequence (DNA): TGTGCCAGCAGCTTAACAGGGGGTACTGAAGCTTTCTTT. This translates into CASSLTGGTEAFF.

The chain employs TRBV27 and TRBJ2-1, with 9 positions matching TRBD1. V gave up 4 bases and J gave up 9 bases; unmatched junction bases: 4. The CDR3 loop spans 13 amino acids. Per germline, CDR1 MNHEY and CDR2 SMNVEV (reference sequence). The CDR3 DNA reads TGTGCCAGCAGTTCCACAGGGGGCTTTGAGCAGTTCTTC. Translation gives CASSSTGGFEQFF.

The rearrangement links TRBV24-1 to TRBJ2-2; a possible D gene is TRBD1 (6 bases). The CDR3 runs 16 residues. Germline V CDR1 and CDR2: KGHDR, SFDVKD. Trimming stripped 0 bases from V and 1 base from J, with 8 bases between. The CDR3 DNA sequence: TGTGCCACCAGTGATTTGCTCAGGGGGAACACCGGGGAGCTGTTTTTT. Amino acids: CATSDLLRGNTGELFF.

In its sample, this clone was seen a few times. This sequence joins TRBV11-3 and TRBJ2-7; perhaps TRBD2 as D (5 bases). CDR1 and CDR2 from the germline V gene are SGHNT and YENEEA. V was clipped by 5 bases and J by 8 bases, with 19 bases between them. The CDR3 covers 14 residues. CDR3 coding DNA: TGTGCCAGCAGCGTGACTACCCGGTTACGGAAGCAGTACTTC. As protein: CASSVTTRLRKQYF.

V gene TRBV11-3 combines with J gene TRBJ2-1, with 7 bases lining up with TRBD2. The CDR3 contains 14 residues. Per the germline V gene, CDR1 is SGHNT and CDR2 is YENEEA. V trimming: 4 bases; J trimming: 9 bases; junction bases outside the gene matches: 9. CDR3 nucleotides: TGTGCCAGCAGCTACATCTCTAGCGGCGGTGAGCAGTTCTTC. It translates to CASSYISSGGEQFF.

The chain couples TRBV6-5 to TRBJ2-3; 8 bases match TRBD1. CDR1 is MNHEY, CDR2 SVGAGI, per germline. This CDR3 is 14 amino acids long. The V segment lost 8 bases and the J segment 2 bases; nucleotides outside the gene matches: 6. In DNA form, the CDR3 reads TGTGCCAGCGCAGAGGACAGGGTCACAGATACGCAGTATTTT. Translation: CASAEDRVTDTQYF.

The chain employs TRBV18 and TRBJ2-2; 9 positions agree with TRBD2. Trimming took 5 bases from V and 4 from J; bases not matched to a gene: 5. The CDR3 consists of 15 residues. Germline V gives CDR1 KGHSH, CDR2 LQKENI. The CDR3 here is CASSVSSGTTGELFF. The CDR3 coding sequence is TGTGCCAGCTCAGTGTCTAGCGGGACCACCGGGGAGCTGTTTTTT.

The chain recombines TRBV9 with TRBJ2-1, with 9 positions matching TRBD2. The CDR3 contains 15 residues. Trimming removed 1 base from V and 5 bases from J; junction bases left unmatched: 4. Germline V gene data show CDR1 as SGDLS and CDR2 as YYNGEE. The CDR3: CASSVRTSADNEQFF. CDR3 DNA sequence: TGTGCCAGCAGCGTAAGGACTAGCGCAGACAATGAGCAGTTCTTC.

The chain employs TRBV6-5 and TRBJ2-7; TRBD1 matches 8 bases. This CDR3 spans 14 amino acids. With V trimmed by 6 bases and J by 6 bases, 10 bases remained unmatched. Germline V gene data show CDR1 as MNHEY and CDR2 as SVGAGI. This CDR3 is CASSDRGKEGEQYF. DNA for the CDR3: TGTGCCAGCAGCGACAGGGGAAAAGAAGGCGAGCAGTACTTC.

V is TRBV7-9 and J is TRBJ1-5; D perhaps matches TRBD1 (5 bases). The CDR3 contains 14 residues. The V gene's germline CDR1 is SEHNR and CDR2 FQNEAQ (reference sequence). Trimming removed 3 bases from V and 2 bases from J, with 8 bases in between. The CDR3 spells CASSLDNGNQPQHF. The CDR3 DNA sequence: TGTGCCAGCAGCTTGGACAACGGCAATCAGCCCCAGCATTTT.

The chain recombines TRBV5-6 with TRBJ2-7, with 10 positions matching TRBD1. The V and J ends lost 4 bases and 3 bases, in that order; junction bases with no gene match: 4. This CDR3 is 14 amino acids long. Germline loops: CDR1 SGHDT, CDR2 YYEEEE. The CDR3 is CASSRDRGFYEQYF. The DNA of the CDR3 is TGTGCCAGCAGCCGGGACAGGGGTTTCTACGAGCAGTACTTC.

V is TRBV7-2 and J is TRBJ1-2, with 8 bases matching TRBD1. CDR3 length equals 15 residues. The germline gives CDR1 SGHTA, CDR2 FQGNSA. V gave up 5 bases and J gave up 1 base; unmatched junction bases: 6. CDR3 sequence reads: CASSPRTGNNYGYTF. The CDR3 DNA sequence: TGTGCCAGCAGCCCAAGGACAGGGAATAACTATGGCTACACCTTC.

V usage is TRBV11-1 and J usage is TRBJ2-1; TRBD1 aligns across 7 bases. Per germline, CDR1 SGHAT and CDR2 FQDESV (reference sequence). The CDR3 totals 14 residues. V dropped 5 bases and J dropped 9; count of bases not matched to a gene: 10. The CDR3 coding sequence is TGTGCCAGCAGCCTTAGGACAGGCTTGGTTGAGCAGTTCTTC. Translated, it gives CASSLRTGLVEQFF.

This clone has just a few counts. This chain connects TRBV7-9 to TRBJ2-7; possible D gene TRBD2, 6 bases. Germline CDR1 and CDR2: SEHNR and FQNEAQ (reference sequence). This CDR3 region has 17 residues. Trimming stripped 5 bases from V and 0 bases from J, with 20 bases between. The CDR3 nucleotides are TGTGCCAGCAGCCCGGGGACTTCTAGAATCCCCTCCTACGAGCAGTACTTC. Translation gives CASSPGTSRIPSYEQYF. Variable domain in full (rest from reference TRBV7-9 and TRBJ2-7): DTGVSQNPRHKITKRGQNVTFRCDPISEHNRLYWYRQTLGQGPEFLTYFQNEAQLEKSRLLSDRFSAERPKGSFSTLEIQRTEQGDSAMYLCASSPGTSRIPSYEQYFGPGTRLTVT.

This rearrangement joins TRBV29-1 to TRBJ2-2; the D is unclear. The CDR3 extends over 16 amino acids. Germline V gene sequence: CDR1 SQVTM, CDR2 ANQGSEA. V shed 4 bases and J shed 4 bases, with 19 bases lying between them. CDR3 sequence: CSVVGVGIRGTGELFF. In DNA form, the CDR3 reads TGCAGCGTTGTCGGAGTGGGTATACGAGGCACCGGGGAGCTGTTTTTT.

The count of this clone is one. J is TRBJ2-5 and V is TRBV10-3, with D maybe TRBD2 (6 bases). Germline CDR1 reads ENHRY; CDR2 reads SYGVKD. The CDR3 spans 13 residues. This chain's CDR3 is CVAPSWGEETQYF. DNA of the CDR3: TGTGTCGCTCCATCGTGGGGGGAAGAGACCCAGTACTTC.

The J gene is TRBJ1-6, the V gene TRBV10-3, with D possibly matching TRBD1 (5 bases). Trimming cost V 4 bases and J 5 bases, with 9 bases left between them. CDR1 is ENHRY and CDR2 is SYGVKD in the germline V gene. CDR3 size: 14 residues. CDR3 residues: CAISGGRDNSPLHF. CDR3 coding DNA: TGTGCCATCAGTGGTGGCAGGGATAATTCACCCCTCCACTTT.

The V and J genes are TRBV7-9 and TRBJ2-6; TRBD1 matches at 8 bases. The germline V gene has CDR1 SEHNR and CDR2 FQNEAQ (reference sequence). Trimming took 4 bases from V and 2 from J; bases not matched to a gene: 1. The CDR3 has 15 amino acids. CDR3 protein: CASSSTGAGANVLTF. DNA for the CDR3: TGTGCCAGCAGCTCGACAGGGGCTGGGGCCAACGTCCTGACTTTC.

The rearrangement joins TRBV7-9 to TRBJ2-3; 8 bases line up with TRBD2. Germline-derived CDR1 and CDR2 are SEHNR and FQNEAQ (reference sequence). The junction had 4 bases not matched to a gene; V was cut back by 6 bases and J by 2 bases. This CDR3 contains 14 residues. For the CDR3, the DNA is TGTGCCAGCAGGGTAGCGGGATACACAGATACGCAGTATTTT. Translated: CASRVAGYTDTQYF.

V gene TRBV18 combines with J gene TRBJ2-2; 10 nucleotides agree with TRBD2. With 3 bases clipped from V and 6 bases from J, the junction kept 4 bases outside the gene matches. In germline, CDR1 is KGHSH, CDR2 LQKENI. The CDR3 extends over 15 amino acids. The CDR3: CASSPDLAGAGELFF. In DNA, the CDR3 is TGTGCCAGCTCACCTGATCTAGCGGGAGCCGGGGAGCTGTTTTTT.

The genes are TRBV6-5 and TRBJ2-7; 14 bases map to TRBD2. This CDR3 region has 15 residues. Germline V gene data show CDR1 as MNHEY and CDR2 as SVGAGI. V was clipped by 6 bases and J by 3 bases; unmatched bases: 4. The CDR3 region has the DNA TGTGCCAGCAGGGAGGGACTAGCGGGAGACTACGAGCAGTACTTC. Protein sequence: CASREGLAGDYEQYF.

J is TRBJ1-2 and V is TRBV30; 9 bases map to TRBD1. Unmatched junction bases numbered 15, after V lost 2 bases and J lost 8 bases. CDR1 and CDR2 (germline): GTSNPN, SVGIG (reference sequence). The CDR3 is made up of 16 amino acids. The CDR3 bases are TGTGCCTGGAGTAGGGGACAGGGTGAGGACCGTAGGGGCTACACCTTC. Protein sequence: CAWSRGQGEDRRGYTF.

Notes on this clone: An end of the junction differs from the germline gene, which may be a read error. The chain recombines TRBV29-1 with TRBJ2-3; 15 bases line up with TRBD2. Germline CDR1 is SQVTM and CDR2 is ANQGSEA. The CDR3 loop spans 17 amino acids. DNA for the CDR3: TGCAGCGTGGAAGCTGGACTAGCGGGAGGGAGCACAGATACGCAGTATTTT. Its translation is CSVEAGLAGGSTDTQYF.

The chain joins TRBV7-8 to TRBJ2-7, with TRBD2 matching 7 bases. Germline V gene lookup returns CDR1 SGHVS and CDR2 FQNEAQ. The length of the CDR3 is 14 residues. Trimming removed 5 bases from V and 2 bases from J; junction bases left unmatched: 6. In DNA form, the CDR3 reads TGTGCCAGCAGCCCCCCAACTAGCGCCTACGAGCAGTACTTC. It is translated as CASSPPTSAYEQYF.

The gene calls are TRBV5-1 and TRBJ1-3; possible D gene TRBD1, 6 bases. The CDR3 loop spans 16 amino acids. Germline values: CDR1 SGHRS, CDR2 YFSETQ. The V end lost 0 bases, the J end lost 0 bases, and 10 bases lay between the germline ends. CDR3 sequence reads: CASSLATGTSGNTIYF. In nucleotides, the CDR3 is TGCGCCAGCAGCTTGGCCACAGGGACCTCTGGAAACACCATATATTTT.

This chain links TRBV6-2 or TRBV6-3 with TRBJ2-5; 7 bases fit TRBD1. Germline V lookup: CDR1 MNHEY, CDR2 SVGEGT. The CDR3 has 15 residues. The junction had 6 bases not matched to a gene; V was cut back by 1 base and J by 4 bases. The CDR3 DNA sequence: TGTGCCAGCAGTTACTTCCAGGGACAGTCAGAGACCCAGTACTTC. This encodes CASSYFQGQSETQYF.

The chain employs TRBV27 and TRBJ2-7; tentative D call: TRBD2 (5 bases). Germline V CDR1 and CDR2: MNHEY, SMNVEV (reference sequence). Trimming removed 6 bases from V and 2 bases from J, with 11 bases in between. The CDR3 has 13 amino acids. CDR3 DNA: TGTGCCAGCAGGACTACGAACACCTACGAGCAGTACTTC. Translation gives CASRTTNTYEQYF.

The genes are TRBV19 and TRBJ2-7, with D perhaps matching TRBD2 (5 bases). Trimming left V 5 bases short and J 7 bases short, with 15 bases between. This CDR3 has 13 amino acids. The germline CDR1 and CDR2 sequences are LNHDA and SQIVND (reference sequence). CDR3 in amino acids: CASSVGRTGEQYF. The CDR3 DNA is TGTGCCAGTAGTGTAGGCCGGACGGGGGAGCAGTACTTC.